The source of this T cell receptor beta chain is a study of blood T cell repertoires in COVID-19. Across the study: Some COVID-19 samples were acute and others convalescent; all came from the United States, Italy and Spain. The analysed material was cDNA or gDNA that came from T cells, B-cell-depleted T cells, or PBMCs.

The protocol was immunoSEQ multiplex PCR, while the TCRdb copy is restricted to in-frame clones and leaves out a portion. Found here are approximately 58,000 clones, about 81% of them singletons; the top ten hold more than 30%. A Seattle source enrolled patients during active infection and followed them longitudinally. The germline gives CDR1 SGHTA, CDR2 FQGNSA. The CDR3 is 16 residues long. V dropped 5 bases and J dropped 2; count of bases not matched to a gene: 9. The chain recombines TRBV7-2 with TRBJ2-5, with 9 bases aligning to TRBD2. The sequence was obtained from a man in his sixties with COVID-19, enrolled during active disease. The material sequenced was peripheral blood. The CDR3, as DNA: TGTGCCAGCAGCCCCCAGGGGCGGGGGGGACAAGAGACCCAGTACTTC. Protein: CASSPQGRGGQETQYF.